The 32 T cell receptor beta chains presented below share a single source sample, sequenced in a study of control samples from healthy donors and cancer patients. TCRdb keeps only in-frame clones here, not all; method: immunoSEQ multiplex PCR. This sample has some 74,000 clones, with around 93% found just once. Source material: blood. The receptor source for this set is a woman aged 25-40 years in good health.

Comment on this clone: The same CDR3 can be traced to other DNA sequences in this sample. The CDR3 region has the DNA TGCGCCAGCAGCCAGGGCAACAATGAGCAGTTCTTC. The encoded protein is CASSQGNNEQFF. The chain carries TRBV4-1 and TRBJ2-1; D is unresolved. The CDR3 spans 12 residues. Trimming removed 3 bases from V and 5 bases from J, with 5 bases in between. Germline CDR1 and CDR2: MGHRA and YSYEKL.

V gene TRBV19 combines with J gene TRBJ2-1; TRBD2 matches at 9 bases. The V gene's germline CDR1 is LNHDA and CDR2 SQIVND (reference sequence). The length of the CDR3 is 15 residues. V lost 5 bases and J lost 0; bases outside the gene matches: 2. The CDR3 DNA sequence: TGTGCCAGTAGTCCTAGCGGGGACTCCTACAATGAGCAGTTCTTC. Protein product: CASSPSGDSYNEQFF.

This chain links TRBV6-1 with TRBJ1-3; D is perhaps TRBD1 (6 bases). Between the trimmed V and J ends, which lost 2 bases and 0 bases, there was a span of 11 bases. This CDR3 is 16 amino acids long. Germline CDR1 reads MNHNS; CDR2 reads SASEGT. The CDR3 sequence is CASSERGQTSGNTIYF. For the CDR3, the DNA is TGTGCCAGCAGTGAACGAGGACAGACCTCTGGAAACACCATATATTTT.

The chain employs TRBV18 and TRBJ1-5; D perhaps matches TRBD1 (6 bases). Germline V gene lookup returns CDR1 KGHSH and CDR2 LQKENI. CDR3 size: 12 residues. Between the trimmed V and J ends, which lost 6 bases and 7 bases, there was a span of 10 bases. CDR3 sequence reads: CASSPGGQPQHF. CDR3 DNA: TGTGCCAGCTCCCCGGGGGGCCAGCCCCAGCATTTT.

The chain joins TRBV27 to TRBJ2-3; D remains ambiguous. Germline V gene data show CDR1 as MNHEY and CDR2 as SMNVEV (reference sequence). There are 17 residues in the CDR3. Trimming cost V 5 bases and J 2 bases, with 20 bases left between them. The CDR3 here is CASSLRLLITLTDTQYF. The CDR3 coding sequence is TGTGCCAGCAGTCTCCGACTTCTTATTACCCTCACAGATACGCAGTATTTT.

The V and J genes are TRBV1 and TRBJ1-5; the D segment call TRBD1 is taken from the table without a DNA check. TRBV1 is a pseudogene segment. This CDR3 region has 15 residues. The CDR3 DNA sequence: TGCACCAGCAGCCCTACAGGGGAAGGCAATCAGCCCCAGCATTTT. It specifies CTSSPTGEGNQPQHF.

J is TRBJ2-3 and V is TRBV2, with 7 bases identical to TRBD2. V trimming: 8 bases; J trimming: 2 bases; junction bases outside the gene matches: 4. There are 13 residues in the CDR3. Per germline, CDR1 SNHLY and CDR2 FYNNEI. This CDR3 is CASGGVFTDTQYF. For the CDR3, the DNA is TGTGCCAGCGGGGGGGTATTCACAGATACGCAGTATTTT.

V gene TRBV27 combines with J gene TRBJ2-3, with 7 nucleotides matching TRBD1. CDR1 is MNHEY and CDR2 is SMNVEV in the germline V gene (reference sequence). This CDR3 is 17 amino acids long. With V trimmed by 4 bases and J by 0 bases, 10 bases remained unmatched. The CDR3 region is CASSSKTGLSSTDTQYF. In nucleotides, the CDR3 is TGTGCCAGCAGTTCCAAGACAGGGCTTTCTAGCACAGATACGCAGTATTTT.

The genes are TRBV30 and TRBJ1-6; no firm D call. Germline values: CDR1 GTSNPN, CDR2 SVGIG (reference sequence). The CDR3 loop spans 14 amino acids. The V and J ends lost 2 bases and 8 bases respectively, with 13 bases between them. CDR3 DNA: TGTGCCTGGAGTCCTCCTATATCCTATTCACCCCTCCACTTT. The encoded protein is CAWSPPISYSPLHF.

V is TRBV11-1 and J is TRBJ2-3; 7 bases map to TRBD1. The V and J ends lost 2 bases and 1 base, in that order; junction bases with no gene match: 6. There are 16 residues in the CDR3. Germline loops: CDR1 SGHAT, CDR2 FQDESV (reference sequence). The CDR3 coding sequence is TGTGCCAGCAGCTTATTCCGGGGACAGCGCACAGATACGCAGTATTTT. Protein product: CASSLFRGQRTDTQYF.

The chain combines TRBV28 with TRBJ1-2; D remains ambiguous. CDR1 and CDR2 (germline): MDHEN, SYDVKM. The V end lost 5 bases, the J end lost 1 base, and 5 bases lay between the germline ends. The CDR3 contains 12 residues. DNA for the CDR3: TGTGCCAGCAGTCTATATAACTATGGCTACACCTTC. Encoded protein: CASSLYNYGYTF.

The rearrangement links TRBV19 to TRBJ1-2, with 7 positions matching TRBD1. Germline-derived CDR1 and CDR2 are LNHDA and SQIVND (reference sequence). The V segment lost 6 bases and the J segment 7 bases; nucleotides outside the gene matches: 8. CDR3 length equals 13 residues. This chain's CDR3 is CASRYSGGGGYTF. In nucleotides, the CDR3 is TGTGCCAGTAGATACTCAGGGGGAGGTGGCTACACCTTC.

In this sample, this clone turned up once. This chain connects TRBV29-1 to TRBJ1-2; TRBD1 might be the D (5 bases). V was cut by 5 bases and J by 6 bases, with 10 bases left in between. The CDR3 is 11 residues long. The germline V gene encodes CDR1 SQVTM and CDR2 ANQGSEA. CDR3 loop: CSVPDSHGYTF. CDR3 sequence (DNA): TGCAGCGTTCCCGACAGCCATGGCTACACCTTC.

The chain carries TRBV11-2 and TRBJ1-1; no clear D. V shed 6 bases and J shed 3 bases, with 11 bases lying between them. The germline CDR1 and CDR2 sequences are SGHAT and FQNNGV. The CDR3 has 13 residues. The CDR3 sequence: CASRVRGDTEAFF. CDR3 sequence (DNA): TGTGCCAGCAGGGTCCGTGGAGACACTGAAGCTTTCTTT.

V is TRBV25-1 and J is TRBJ1-3; D not resolved. Trimming stripped 2 bases from V and 4 bases from J, with 12 bases between. Germline V CDR1 and CDR2: MGHDK, SYGVNS. CDR3 size: 15 residues. The CDR3 sequence is CASSEPPREGNTIYF. CDR3 bases: TGTGCCAGCAGTGAACCCCCCCGGGAGGGAAACACCATATATTTT.

The rearrangement uses TRBV18 and TRBJ2-2; 8 bases fit TRBD2. Germline CDR1 and CDR2: KGHSH and LQKENI. Germline trimming cut 6 bases from V and 4 bases from J; bases unmatched to any gene: 13. The CDR3 extends over 17 amino acids. Here the CDR3 DNA reads TGTGCCAGCTCCCCTTGGGGAGCGGGGGAGATCACCGGGGAGCTGTTTTTT. Amino acids: CASSPWGAGEITGELFF.

This clone appeared a single time. This sequence joins TRBV19 and TRBJ2-1, with TRBD2 matching over 12 bases. Germline V lookup: CDR1 LNHDA, CDR2 SQIVND (reference sequence). CDR3 size: 17 residues. J was trimmed by 10 bases and V by 3 bases; bases with no gene match: 13. The CDR3 DNA is TGTGCCAGTAGTATTGCTAGCGGGGGGGCCCTCCTATCGGAGCAGTTCTTC. Translated, it gives CASSIASGGALLSEQFF.

The rearrangement uses TRBV5-1 and TRBJ2-3; tentative D call: TRBD2 (7 bases). Trimming left V 4 bases short and J 4 bases short, with 13 bases between. The CDR3 is 14 amino acids. Germline-derived CDR1 and CDR2 are SGHRS and YFSETQ. CDR3 amino acids: CASSPPGGADTQYF. The CDR3 nucleotides read TGCGCCAGCAGCCCGCCGGGGGGCGCAGATACGCAGTATTTT.

V and J are TRBV25-1 and TRBJ2-3; D not resolved. Between the trimmed V and J ends, which lost 4 bases and 0 bases, there was a span of 8 bases. Germline V CDR1 and CDR2: MGHDK, SYGVNS. The length of the CDR3 is 14 residues. CDR3 amino acids: CASSARLSTDTQYF. CDR3 DNA: TGTGCCAGCAGTGCACGACTCAGCACAGATACGCAGTATTTT. Based on the CDR3 plus reference TRBV25-1 and TRBJ2-3, the full variable domain is EADIYQTPRYLVIGTGKKITLECSQTMGHDKMYWYQQDPGMELHLIHYSYGVNSTEKGDLSSESTVSRIRTEHFPLTLESARPSHTSQYLCASSARLSTDTQYFGPGTRLTVL.

The chain uses TRBV27 and TRBJ2-1; 9 bases map to TRBD2. The germline CDR1 and CDR2 sequences are MNHEY and SMNVEV (reference sequence). This CDR3 has 15 residues. The V gene end was trimmed by 7 bases and the J gene end by 7 bases; junction bases not matched to a gene: 11. CDR3 nucleotides: TGTGCCAGCACACGAACTAGCGGGCCCAAAAATGAGCAGTTCTTC. As protein: CASTRTSGPKNEQFF.

As to this clone: At the DNA level, this CDR3 is encoded by other sequences in the same sample as well. The V gene is TRBV3-1 (or the pseudogene TRBV3-2), the J gene TRBJ1-3; D unclear. Trimming stripped 4 bases from V and 0 bases from J, with 7 bases between. The CDR3 is made up of 14 amino acids. CDR1 and CDR2 from the germline V gene are LGHDT and YNNKEL (reference sequence). The CDR3 protein is CASSPLGSGNTIYF. CDR3 nucleotides: TGTGCCAGCAGCCCCTTGGGCTCTGGAAACACCATATATTTT.

This clone was picked up one time. The chain joins TRBV7-2 to TRBJ2-5; weak D call: TRBD2 (7 bases). Germline CDR1 reads SGHTA; CDR2 reads FQGNSA. V lost 5 bases and J 7 bases, leaving 20 bases between the germline ends. This CDR3 is built from 15 residues. The CDR3 loop reads CASSQPRGAMGTQYF. The CDR3 DNA reads TGTGCCAGCAGCCAACCTCGGGGGGCGATGGGGACCCAGTACTTC.

This clone is a singleton in its sample. J is TRBJ2-3 and V is TRBV5-1; 11 positions agree with TRBD1. The CDR3 spans 14 residues. The germline V gene encodes CDR1 SGHRS and CDR2 YFSETQ. With 5 bases clipped from V and 5 bases from J, the junction kept 4 bases outside the gene matches. CDR3 bases: TGCGCCAGCAGTAGGACAGGGGGCGTAGATACGCAGTATTTT. Its protein is CASSRTGGVDTQYF.

This clone was counted once. V and J are TRBV27 and TRBJ2-7; D gene unclear. This CDR3 is 13 amino acids long. In germline, CDR1 is MNHEY, CDR2 SMNVEV (reference sequence). V dropped 3 bases and J dropped 3 bases, with 9 bases sitting between them. In DNA form, the CDR3 reads TGTGCCAGCAGTTTCCGATTAAACTACGAGCAGTACTTC. Encoded protein: CASSFRLNYEQYF.

The chain recombines TRBV12-3 or TRBV12-4 with TRBJ1-2; 10 bases agree with TRBD1. V dropped 6 bases and J dropped 7; count of bases not matched to a gene: 5. This CDR3 contains 13 residues. DNA of the CDR3: TGTGCCAGCAGCGTGACAGGGGGCTCTGGCTACACCTTC. It specifies CASSVTGGSGYTF.

The chain employs TRBV7-2 and TRBJ1-5; D remains unclear. With 3 bases removed from V and 6 bases from J, the gap between germline ends came to 6 bases. Germline V lookup: CDR1 SGHTA, CDR2 FQGNSA. The CDR3 is 12 amino acids. The CDR3 bases are TGTGCCAGCAGCTTCTTTTCTCAGCCCCAGCATTTT. Translating gives CASSFFSQPQHF.

V gene TRBV4-1 combines with J gene TRBJ1-3, with no clear D. The V end lost 0 bases, the J end lost 9 bases, and 12 bases lay between the germline ends. CDR3 length: 14 residues. Per germline, CDR1 MGHRA and CDR2 YSYEKL. The CDR3: CASSQDSAGVTIYF. CDR3 DNA sequence: TGCGCCAGCAGCCAAGATTCCGCAGGCGTCACCATATATTTT.

This clone was seen only once. The chain carries TRBV5-4 and TRBJ1-1; maybe TRBD1 (6 bases). V shed 1 base and J shed 3 bases, with 10 bases lying between them. The V gene's germline CDR1 is SGHNT and CDR2 YYREEE (reference sequence). The CDR3 covers 14 residues. Here the CDR3 DNA reads TGTGCCAGCAGCTTGCTTCGGGGGCACACTGAAGCTTTCTTT. It is translated as CASSLLRGHTEAFF.

V is TRBV28 and J is TRBJ1-5; 7 positions agree with TRBD1. Germline trimming cut 6 bases from V and 5 bases from J; bases unmatched to any gene: 10. The CDR3 totals 15 residues. The germline V gene has CDR1 MDHEN and CDR2 SYDVKM. CDR3: CASSPTGKGDQPQHF. CDR3 nucleotide sequence: TGTGCCAGCAGCCCGACAGGGAAAGGGGATCAGCCCCAGCATTTT.

The rearrangement joins TRBV28 to TRBJ2-3, with 7 bases identical to TRBD2. V shed 2 bases and J 5 bases; nucleotides not matched to a gene: 16. This CDR3 has 18 residues. Germline V lookup: CDR1 MDHEN, CDR2 SYDVKM. This CDR3 reads CASSLTGGGLQVGDTQYF. CDR3 sequence (DNA): TGTGCCAGCAGTTTAACAGGCGGGGGACTTCAAGTAGGAGATACGCAGTATTTT.

V gene TRBV19 combines with J gene TRBJ1-2; D not certain. CDR3 length: 16 amino acids. Trimming removed 5 bases from V and 3 bases from J, with 19 bases in between. CDR1 LNHDA and CDR2 SQIVND come from the germline V gene (reference sequence). The DNA of the CDR3 is TGTGCCAGTAGTGCTGAGCTAGGGCCTACACACTATGGCTACACCTTC. This translates into CASSAELGPTHYGYTF.

The chain couples TRBV10-3 to TRBJ2-5, with a tentative D call TRBD2 (5 bases). V was trimmed by 6 bases and J by 3 bases, leaving 11 bases between them. Germline CDR1 and CDR2: ENHRY and SYGVKD. The CDR3 loop spans 13 amino acids. The CDR3 loop is CAIRTDGEETQYF. The CDR3 DNA sequence: TGTGCCATCAGGACGGACGGGGAAGAGACCCAGTACTTC.